Below, one TCR beta chain is given with its context. Its antigen is not known. No conserved phenylalanine or tryptophan is present at the end of the CDR3, so a read error is the likely explanation. Without any cell sorting, about 18-30 mg of bulk tissue yielded co-extracted RNA and DNA. Infection with HBV was chronic in patients; they were treatment-naive. The data were obtained in a study of tumor-infiltrating lymphocytes in primary liver carcinoma. On the study more broadly: The patients, men and women alike, were aged 30 to 69 years. Study results and caveats: Significantly larger top-250-clone fractions were found in tumors than in blood (p = 0.039). Among top clones, only about 7-24% appeared in all five tumor regions.

Researchers generated TCR beta cDNA from approximately 500 ng of total RNA, relying on a constant-region primer. Libraries covering TCR beta were generated through three nested multiplex PCR rounds (using a slightly modified ARM-PCR). TRBV1-TRBV30 forward primers paired with a C-beta reverse primer were used in the first two PCR rounds, which ran approximately 10 cycles each. Via MiXCR, TCRdb re-called the multiplex PCR reads, giving one row per CDR3 protein. The repertoire holds more than 75,000 distinct CDR3 sequences, with 72% as singletons. This CDR3 has 14 amino acids. From germline, CDR1 is SQVTM and CDR2 ANQGSEA.

The sequence came from a man between 40 and 49 years old with primary liver carcinoma and hepatitis B virus infection. The sequenced sample was liver tumor tissue from sampling region 1. Regarding subset: tumor region T1, superior pole. The rearrangement links TRBV29-1 to TRBJ2-1, with TRBD2 identical over 12 bases. CDR3 sequence: CRGGLAGLSNEQFL. As DNA, the CDR3 is TGCAGGGGCGGACTAGCGGGATTGTCAAACGAGCAGTTCCTC.